A single sample gave rise to the 22 T cell receptor beta chains below, sequenced in a study of blood T cell repertoires in COVID-19. Libraries were prepared by immunoSEQ multiplex PCR; TCRdb keeps only in-frame clonotypes and omits some of them. This sample has a few hundred thousand clones, with 86% found just once. The material sequenced was peripheral blood. The receptors originated from an older man with acute or convalescent COVID-19.

This rearrangement joins TRBV28 to TRBJ1-4, with D uncertain. In germline, CDR1 is MDHEN, CDR2 SYDVKM. V was shortened by 2 bases and J by 4 bases, with 17 bases between the two germline ends. This CDR3 is 17 amino acids long. CDR3 protein: CASSLPGPGMINEKLFF. CDR3 DNA: TGTGCCAGCAGTTTACCAGGCCCCGGGATGATTAATGAAAAACTGTTTTTT.

V is TRBV29-1 and J is TRBJ1-3; D possibly corresponds to TRBD1 (5 bases). This CDR3 is built from 17 residues. V lost 4 bases and J lost 4, with 23 bases in between. In germline, CDR1 is SQVTM, CDR2 ANQGSEA. CDR3 residues: CSVVSGQGGSSGNTIYF. CDR3 bases: TGCAGCGTTGTGTCGGGTCAGGGAGGTAGTTCGGGAAACACCATATATTTT.

The gene calls are TRBV27 and TRBJ1-6, with a possible D match to TRBD1 (5 bases). Germline CDR1 and CDR2: MNHEY and SMNVEV (reference sequence). The V and J ends lost 10 bases and 1 base respectively, with 23 bases between them. This CDR3 is built from 18 residues. The CDR3 reads CATSGMPGRGSYNSPLHF. The DNA for the CDR3 is TGTGCCACCTCCGGTATGCCAGGGAGGGGATCCTATAATTCACCCCTCCACTTT.

This clone has a single count. The chain couples TRBV28 to TRBJ1-4, with D perhaps TRBD1 (5 bases). Trimming removed 5 bases at V and 8 bases at J, with 12 bases between. CDR3 length: 13 residues. Per the germline V gene, CDR1 is MDHEN and CDR2 is SYDVKM. The CDR3 bases are TGTGCCAGCAGTGCTAGCGGGGGGGAAAAACTGTTTTTT. This encodes CASSASGGEKLFF.

The gene calls are TRBV7-2 and TRBJ2-1; a possible D gene is TRBD1 (6 bases). Trimming left V 5 bases short and J 1 base short, with 12 bases between. Germline CDR1 reads SGHTA; CDR2 reads FQGNSA. The CDR3 totals 15 residues. CDR3: CASSPQTGSYNEQFF. The CDR3, as DNA: TGTGCCAGCAGCCCACAGACAGGATCCTACAATGAGCAGTTCTTC.

The rearrangement links TRBV7-3 to TRBJ2-3; 9 nucleotides align to TRBD2. V lost 4 bases, J lost 5 bases, and 10 bases stayed unmatched. This CDR3 is 16 amino acids long. Per the germline V gene, CDR1 is SGHTA and CDR2 is FQGTGA. As DNA, the CDR3 is TGTGCCAGCAGCTCGCTAGCGGGAATGGCTAAAGATACGCAGTATTTT. Translating gives CASSSLAGMAKDTQYF.

V is TRBV6-1 and J is TRBJ1-2, with TRBD1 matching over 9 bases. The V and J ends lost 3 bases and 3 bases, in that order; junction bases with no gene match: 2. The CDR3 consists of 14 residues. CDR1 is MNHNS, CDR2 SASEGT, per germline. CDR3 amino acids: CASSDGTGYYGYTF. CDR3 DNA: TGTGCCAGCAGTGACGGGACAGGGTACTATGGCTACACCTTC.

This clone was seen once. This sequence joins TRBV6-5 and TRBJ2-7; 8 bases are a match to TRBD2. The CDR3 covers 14 residues. Per germline, CDR1 MNHEY and CDR2 SVGAGI. Trimming removed 2 bases from V and 8 bases from J; junction bases left unmatched: 8. The CDR3 DNA sequence: TGTGCCAGCAGTTACCCCTCGGGTAGCGGGAAGCAGTACTTC. Its translation: CASSYPSGSGKQYF.

The chain joins TRBV9 to TRBJ2-3; 10 bases fit TRBD2. The CDR3 spans 16 residues. Per the germline V gene, CDR1 is SGDLS and CDR2 is YYNGEE. Trimming removed 2 bases from V and 6 bases from J; junction bases left unmatched: 9. CDR3 in DNA: TGTGCCAGCAGCGTCCTAGCGGGAGCGTCAGCGGATACGCAGTATTTT. Translating it yields CASSVLAGASADTQYF.

This rearrangement joins TRBV19 to TRBJ1-6, with 9 bases aligning to TRBD1. Germline trimming cut 5 bases from V and 10 bases from J; bases unmatched to any gene: 12. The germline V gene has CDR1 LNHDA and CDR2 SQIVND (reference sequence). The CDR3 runs 16 residues. The CDR3 loop reads CASSGAGTGTKSPLHF. The CDR3 DNA reads TGTGCCAGTAGTGGAGCCGGGACAGGGACAAAATCACCCCTCCACTTT.

The V and J genes are TRBV29-1 and TRBJ1-2; D might be TRBD1 (5 bases). Trimming stripped 4 bases from V and 4 bases from J, with 10 bases between. The CDR3 runs to 12 residues. Per germline, CDR1 SQVTM and CDR2 ANQGSEA. The CDR3 DNA follows: TGCAGCGTTGGGGAAGGGGCCTATGGCTACACCTTC. Translated: CSVGEGAYGYTF.

The V gene is TRBV27, the J gene TRBJ2-7; 7 bases are shared with TRBD2. Trimming cost V 3 bases and J 2 bases; bases outside gene matches: 4. CDR1 and CDR2 from the germline V gene are MNHEY and SMNVEV (reference sequence). The CDR3 runs 14 residues. The CDR3 loop is CASSFGLGAYEQYF. CDR3 DNA: TGTGCCAGCAGTTTTGGACTAGGGGCCTACGAGCAGTACTTC.

The table lists this clone with a count of one. The V call is TRBV6-1, the J call TRBJ1-1; D not resolved. Deletions cut 6 bases from V and 0 bases from J, with 14 bases between. This CDR3 contains 15 residues. Germline loops: CDR1 MNHNS, CDR2 SASEGT. CDR3 amino acids: CASSQAGNMNTEAFF. CDR3 nucleotides: TGTGCCAGCAGCCAAGCGGGGAACATGAACACTGAAGCTTTCTTT.

This chain joins TRBV5-1 and TRBJ2-1, with 7 bases aligning to TRBD2. CDR3 length equals 15 residues. Germline CDR1 and CDR2: SGHRS and YFSETQ. V was clipped by 6 bases and J by 2 bases; unmatched bases: 8. The CDR3 nucleotides are TGCGCCAGCACAACCCTCGGGACTACCTACAATGAGCAGTTCTTC. Encoded protein: CASTTLGTTYNEQFF.

The gene calls are TRBV5-8 and TRBJ1-3; a possible D gene is TRBD1 (5 bases). This CDR3 has 15 amino acids. CDR1 and CDR2 (germline): SGHTS, YDEGEE. V was cut by 7 bases and J by 0 bases, with 14 bases left in between. CDR3 in amino acids: CASGWGSSSGNTIYF. Here the CDR3 DNA reads TGTGCCAGCGGCTGGGGCAGCTCCTCTGGAAACACCATATATTTT.

The chain is built from TRBV3-1 (or the pseudogene TRBV3-2) and TRBJ2-3, with 11 bases lining up with TRBD2. The CDR3 has 15 amino acids. V was clipped by 5 bases and J by 3 bases; unmatched bases: 4. CDR1 LGHDT and CDR2 YNNKEL come from the germline V gene (reference sequence). The CDR3 nucleotides are TGTGCCAGCAGCACTAGCGGGAGCGGGACAGATACGCAGTATTTT. Protein: CASSTSGSGTDTQYF.

This clone showed up just once. The genes are TRBV11-2 and TRBJ2-5, with D possibly matching TRBD2 (5 bases). V lost 4 bases and J lost 5, with 17 bases in between. The CDR3 consists of 15 residues. Germline CDR1 and CDR2: SGHAT and FQNNGV. The CDR3 reads CASSSRGADGETQYF. The CDR3 bases are TGTGCCAGCAGCTCACGGGGAGCGGACGGGGAGACCCAGTACTTC.

This chain uses TRBV6-2 or TRBV6-3 with TRBJ1-1; possibly TRBD1 for D (6 bases). There are 16 residues in the CDR3. V lost 4 bases to trimming and J lost 4 bases, with 19 bases between them. CDR1 and CDR2 from the germline V gene are MNHEY and SVGEGT. CDR3 nucleotide sequence: TGTGCCAGCAGTTCAGCCACCAGGGGAAGGGGCACTGAAGCTTTCTTT. It is translated as CASSSATRGRGTEAFF.

This chain links TRBV4-2 with TRBJ1-1; possible D gene TRBD1, 5 bases. The CDR3 has 16 residues. CDR1 and CDR2 (germline): LGHNA, YNFKEQ. V shed 0 bases and J shed 5 bases, with 16 bases lying between them. The CDR3 nucleotides are TGTGCCAGCAGCCAAGAGTGGGGGAGGGAGAGGACTGAAGCTTTCTTT. Translated, it gives CASSQEWGRERTEAFF.

The chain employs TRBV19 and TRBJ1-1, with D maybe TRBD1 (5 bases). Looked up from germline, CDR1 is LNHDA and CDR2 is SQIVND (reference sequence). The CDR3 spans 14 residues. Trimming took 1 base from V and 5 from J, leaving 11 bases between them. For the CDR3, the DNA is TGTGCCAGTAGTATAGCCAGGGCAAGGACTGAAGCTTTCTTT. Amino acids: CASSIARARTEAFF.

The chain uses TRBV2 and TRBJ1-4; the match to TRBD1 covers 9 bases. The germline V gene has CDR1 SNHLY and CDR2 FYNNEI. J was trimmed by 10 bases and V by 6 bases; bases with no gene match: 12. The CDR3 extends over 15 amino acids. In DNA form, the CDR3 reads TGTGCCAGCAGGCCTTCCGGGACAGGGTACGGAAAACTGTTTTTT. Residues: CASRPSGTGYGKLFF.

The chain couples TRBV27 to TRBJ1-6; 9 bases map to TRBD1. The germline V gene encodes CDR1 MNHEY and CDR2 SMNVEV (reference sequence). CDR3 size: 16 residues. Losses at the gene ends were 5 bases for V and 7 bases for J; bases not matched to a gene: 9. The CDR3 DNA follows: TGTGCCAGCAGTCAAAACCTACAGGGGGCCAATTCACCCCTCCACTTT. Its protein product is CASSQNLQGANSPLHF.